Listed below are T cell receptor beta chains from one sample, sequenced in a study of blood T cells in healthy people across ages. TCRdb reprocessed the 5' RACE reads with MiXCR, giving one entry per CDR3 protein. The table lists over 1.5 million distinct CDR3 sequences, roughly 52% of them singletons. The sample comprised blood. The receptor source for this set is a woman aged 40 to 49 in good health. Each CDR3 is given with its conserved first and last residue. Each record gives: CDR3 DNA, CDR3 protein, V gene, clone size, D gene, J gene. The D gene is left open where the match is weak. Clone size is stated in some rows and not others, as once, few, many or a class when expanded.

CDR3 DNA: TGCGCCAGCAGCCAGAATTCAGGGACTCAGCCCCAGCATTTT
CDR3 protein: CASSQNSGTQPQHF
V gene: TRBV4-1
clone size: few
D gene: -
J gene: TRBJ1-5

CDR3 DNA: TGTGCCAGCAGTTACGAATCTACTCCCAACAATGAGCAGTTCTTC
CDR3 protein: CASSYESTPNNEQFF
V gene: TRBV6-5
clone size: few
D gene: -
J gene: TRBJ2-1

CDR3 DNA: TGTGCCAGCAGTTTTAAATCAGGGTCCGGATTCCCGGACGAGCAGTACTTC
CDR3 protein: CASSFKSGSGFPDEQYF
V gene: TRBV28
clone size: few
D gene: -
J gene: TRBJ2-7

CDR3 DNA: TGTGCCAGCAGTTTCTGGGCGGGGGGAGAAGAGACCCAGTACTTC
CDR3 protein: CASSFWAGGEETQYF
V gene: TRBV28
clone size: few
D gene: TRBD2
J gene: TRBJ2-5

CDR3 DNA: TGTGCCAGCAGCTTAACGAAAGACAGGGTCAATGAAAAACTGTTTTTT
CDR3 protein: CASSLTKDRVNEKLFF
V gene: TRBV7-3
clone size: -
D gene: TRBD1
J gene: TRBJ1-4

CDR3 DNA: TGTGCCAGCAGGCCTCCCCTCGGCAGGACAAGCTCTGGGGCCAACGTCCTGACTTTC
CDR3 protein: CASRPPLGRTSSGANVLTF
V gene: TRBV11-2
clone size: -
D gene: -
J gene: TRBJ2-6

CDR3 DNA: TGCGCCAGCAGCCAAGATCCGGACGGAGGGAACTCTGAAAAACTGTTTTTT
CDR3 protein: CASSQDPDGGNSEKLFF
V gene: TRBV4-3
clone size: once
D gene: -
J gene: TRBJ1-4

CDR3 DNA: TGTGCCAGCACCCAGGGAAAGTACGAGCAGTACTTC
CDR3 protein: CASTQGKYEQYF
V gene: TRBV6-2/TRBV6-3
clone size: -
D gene: -
J gene: TRBJ2-7

CDR3 DNA: TGTGCCAGCAGCGTAGTTGTTAGCGGGAGGGCGACGCAGTATTTT
CDR3 protein: CASSVVVSGRATQYF
V gene: TRBV9
clone size: -
D gene: TRBD2
J gene: TRBJ2-3

CDR3 DNA: TGTGCCACCAGCAGCCAGGACAGCGCGCACTATGGCTACACCTTC
CDR3 protein: CATSSQDSAHYGYTF
V gene: TRBV15
clone size: -
D gene: -
J gene: TRBJ1-2

CDR3 DNA: TGTGCCACCAGCAGACCCGGGGACAGGGTATCAGATACGCAGTATTTT
CDR3 protein: CATSRPGDRVSDTQYF
V gene: TRBV15
clone size: -
D gene: TRBD1
J gene: TRBJ2-3

CDR3 DNA: TGCGCCAGCAGCTTGCCAACCAATGAGCAGTTCTTC
CDR3 protein: CASSLPTNEQFF
V gene: TRBV5-1
clone size: -
D gene: -
J gene: TRBJ2-1

CDR3 DNA: TGTGCCAGCAGCTCTTTTTCAGGGAGTTACGAGCAGTACTTC
CDR3 protein: CASSSFSGSYEQYF
V gene: TRBV7-9
clone size: -
D gene: -
J gene: TRBJ2-7

CDR3 DNA: TGTGCCATCAGTGACAGGCCATATAATTCACCCCTCCACTTT
CDR3 protein: CAISDRPYNSPLHF
V gene: TRBV10-3
clone size: once
D gene: -
J gene: TRBJ1-6

CDR3 DNA: TGCAGTGCTAGGAAGACGGGCACTAGGGGCTACACCTTC
CDR3 protein: CSARKTGTRGYTF
V gene: TRBV20-1
clone size: -
D gene: -
J gene: TRBJ1-2

CDR3 DNA: TGTGCCACCAGTGGAGGAACCGCCAAAAACATTCAGTACTTC
CDR3 protein: CATSGGTAKNIQYF
V gene: TRBV24-1
clone size: -
D gene: -
J gene: TRBJ2-4

CDR3 DNA: TGTGCCAGCAGTGGACTAGCGGGGGGGCCTGGTGAGCAGTACTTC
CDR3 protein: CASSGLAGGPGEQYF
V gene: TRBV6-1
clone size: -
D gene: TRBD2
J gene: TRBJ2-5

CDR3 DNA: TGCAGTGCTAGAAGATTTTCGGGGGTGTACCAAGAGACCCAGTACTTC
CDR3 protein: CSARRFSGVYQETQYF
V gene: TRBV20-1
clone size: -
D gene: -
J gene: TRBJ2-5